A single TCR beta chain is shown here with its context. This sample was taken from a study of blood T cell repertoires in COVID-19. Study information: Spain, Italy and the United States supplied samples that represented acute and convalescent COVID-19.

Followed over time, Seattle patients had been enrolled while infection was active. TCRdb's table, derived via immunoSEQ multiplex PCR, lists solely in-frame clones and lacks some. The table includes about 440,000 clones, 88% detected once. Trimming left V 6 bases short and J 5 bases short, with 17 bases between. Per the germline V gene, CDR1 is LNHDA and CDR2 is SQIVND (reference sequence). The CDR3 length is 15 residues. The origin of this receptor is a woman between 45 and 60 years old with COVID-19, enrolled during active disease. The source material was peripheral blood. The chain combines TRBV19 with TRBJ1-5, with D possibly being TRBD1 (5 bases). The CDR3 DNA reads TGTGCCAGTAGCGGGGACTCCTATGGGGATCAGCCCCAGCATTTT. Translated: CASSGDSYGDQPQHF.